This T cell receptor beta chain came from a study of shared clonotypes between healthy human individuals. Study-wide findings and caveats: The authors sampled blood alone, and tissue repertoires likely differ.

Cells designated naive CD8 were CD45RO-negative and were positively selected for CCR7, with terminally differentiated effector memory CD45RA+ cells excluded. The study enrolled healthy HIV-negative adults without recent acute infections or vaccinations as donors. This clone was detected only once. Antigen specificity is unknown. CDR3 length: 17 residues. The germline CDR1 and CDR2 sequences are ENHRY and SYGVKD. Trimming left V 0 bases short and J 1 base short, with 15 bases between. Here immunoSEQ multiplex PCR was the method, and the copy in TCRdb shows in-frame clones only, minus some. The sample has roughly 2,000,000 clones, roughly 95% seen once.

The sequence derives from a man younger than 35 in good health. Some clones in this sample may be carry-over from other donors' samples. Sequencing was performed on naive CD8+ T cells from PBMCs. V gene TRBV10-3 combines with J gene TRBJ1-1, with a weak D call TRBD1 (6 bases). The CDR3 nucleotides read TGTGCCATCAGTGAGTCGGGCGGTCAGGGGCAGAACACTGAAGCTTTCTTT. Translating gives CAISESGGQGQNTEAFF.